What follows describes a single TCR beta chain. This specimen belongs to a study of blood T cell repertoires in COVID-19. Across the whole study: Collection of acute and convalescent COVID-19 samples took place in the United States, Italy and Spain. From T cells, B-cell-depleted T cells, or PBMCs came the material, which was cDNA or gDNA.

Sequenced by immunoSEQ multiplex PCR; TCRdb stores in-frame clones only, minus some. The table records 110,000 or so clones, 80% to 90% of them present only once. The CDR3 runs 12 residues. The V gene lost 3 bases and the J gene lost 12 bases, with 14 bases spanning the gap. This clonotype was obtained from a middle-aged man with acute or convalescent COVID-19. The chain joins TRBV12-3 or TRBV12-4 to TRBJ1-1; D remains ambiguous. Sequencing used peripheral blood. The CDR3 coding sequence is TGTGCCAGCAGTTTGGCGAATCCCGGGACTTTCTTT. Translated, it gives CASSLANPGTFF.